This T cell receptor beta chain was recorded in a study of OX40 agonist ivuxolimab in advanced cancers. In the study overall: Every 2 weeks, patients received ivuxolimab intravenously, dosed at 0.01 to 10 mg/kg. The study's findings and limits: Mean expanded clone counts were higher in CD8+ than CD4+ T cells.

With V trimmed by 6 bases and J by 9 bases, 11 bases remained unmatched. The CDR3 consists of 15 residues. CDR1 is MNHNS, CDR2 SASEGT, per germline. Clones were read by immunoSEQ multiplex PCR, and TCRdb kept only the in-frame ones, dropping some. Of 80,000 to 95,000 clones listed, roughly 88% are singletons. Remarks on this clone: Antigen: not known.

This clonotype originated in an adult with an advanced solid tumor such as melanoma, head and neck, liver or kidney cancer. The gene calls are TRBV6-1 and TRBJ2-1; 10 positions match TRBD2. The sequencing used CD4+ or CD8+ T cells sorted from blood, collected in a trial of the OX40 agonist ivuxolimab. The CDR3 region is CASSAHSGRPSEQFF. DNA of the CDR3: TGTGCCAGCAGCGCCCATAGCGGGAGGCCAAGTGAGCAGTTCTTC.